This TCR beta chain was documented in a study of blood T cells in healthy people across ages. With a J-beta primer mix and a sample-barcoded 5' primer, a second PCR ran roughly 7 to 11 cycles. From each sample, at least 2.5 million paired-end reads containing CDR3 were obtained. Using its own MiXCR run on the 5' RACE reads, TCRdb lists one record per CDR3 protein. The top ten hold roughly 24% of the sample, which has hundreds of thousands of distinct CDR3 sequences, approximately 60% seen once. V lost 0 bases to trimming and J lost 5 bases, with 13 bases between them. Germline CDR1 reads MNHEY; CDR2 reads SVGAGI. The CDR3 consists of 15 residues. Total RNA amounts of at least 6 micrograms were extracted per sample.

The TCR sequence derives from a man aged 35 to 55 in good health. This chain connects TRBV6-5 to TRBJ2-5; no definite D call. The specimen sequenced was blood. Written as DNA, the CDR3 is TGTGCCAGCAGTTACTCGAAGTCCCGCGTCGAGACCCAGTACTTC. It specifies CASSYSKSRVETQYF.